The 13 T cell receptor beta chains given below trace back to one sample, sequenced in a study of blood T cell repertoires in COVID-19. Only in-frame clones appear in the TCRdb table, and some are missing; sequencing was by immunoSEQ multiplex PCR. Seen here are some 200,000 clones, 70% to 90% observed once, and the top ten hold over 7%. What was sequenced was PBMCs or T cells enriched from blood (not recorded which). These receptors came from a woman aged 18-29 years who had recovered from COVID-19.

This chain uses TRBV9 with TRBJ2-5; D gene uncertain. The germline V gene encodes CDR1 SGDLS and CDR2 YYNGEE. This CDR3 has 15 amino acids. V was shortened by 2 bases and J by 1 base, with 12 bases between the two germline ends. The CDR3 sequence: CASSVMGELQETQYF. The DNA of the CDR3 is TGTGCCAGCAGCGTTATGGGCGAGCTCCAAGAGACCCAGTACTTC. Full variable domain (rest looked up from reference TRBV9 and TRBJ2-5): DSGVTQTPKHLITATGQRVTLRCSPRSGDLSVYWYQQSLDQGLQFLIQYYNGEERAKGNILERFSAQQFPDLHSELNLSSLELGDSALYFCASSVMGELQETQYFGPGTRLLVL.

This clone has just a few counts. The chain is built from TRBV5-4 and TRBJ2-1; D unresolved. CDR1 is SGHNT, CDR2 YYREEE, per germline (reference sequence). The CDR3 contains 13 residues. Trimming took off 0 bases at V and 3 bases at J, with 4 bases between the two ends. The CDR3 region has the DNA TGTGCCAGCAGCTTGGCCAGCTACAATGAGCAGTTCTTC. Residues: CASSLASYNEQFF.

The chain combines TRBV5-1 with TRBJ1-3; D is perhaps TRBD1 (5 bases). Trimming shortened V by 1 base and J by 1 base, and 18 bases separated the two germline ends. Per the germline V gene, CDR1 is SGHRS and CDR2 is YFSETQ. This CDR3 has 18 amino acids. CDR3 residues: CASSLTRGGERSGNTIYF. CDR3 sequence (DNA): TGCGCCAGCAGCTTGACCCGCGGGGGGGAGAGGTCTGGAAACACCATATATTTT. The complete variable domain, with remaining parts taken from reference TRBV5-1 and TRBJ1-3, reads KAGVTQTPRYLIKTRGQQVTLSCSPISGHRSVSWYQQTPGQGLQFLFEYFSETQRNKGNFPGRFSGRQFSNSRSEMNVSTLELGDSALYLCASSLTRGGERSGNTIYFGEGSWLTVV.

V gene TRBV30 combines with J gene TRBJ1-1; D is possibly TRBD1 (5 bases). The CDR3 length is 13 residues. Trimming shortened V by 3 bases and J by 1 base, and 9 bases separated the two germline ends. From germline, CDR1 is GTSNPN and CDR2 SVGIG (reference sequence). The CDR3 DNA sequence: TGTGCCTGGAGCTTCACAGGGAACACTGAAGCTTTCTTT. This gives the protein CAWSFTGNTEAFF.

The J gene is TRBJ1-6, the V gene TRBV6-4; a possible D gene is TRBD1 (5 bases). CDR1 MRHNA and CDR2 SNTAGT come from the germline V gene. Between the trimmed V and J ends, which lost 0 bases and 10 bases, there was a span of 13 bases. This CDR3 has 15 residues. The CDR3 DNA reads TGTGCCAGCAGTGACTCGGCTCAGGGAACCTCACCCCTCCACTTT. Translated: CASSDSAQGTSPLHF.

This clone was counted only a few times. The chain combines TRBV19 with TRBJ2-7; the D is unclear. Germline V lookup: CDR1 LNHDA, CDR2 SQIVND (reference sequence). The CDR3 length is 13 residues. Trimming shortened V by 10 bases and J by 1 base, and 14 bases separated the two germline ends. The CDR3, as DNA: TGTGCCACCGCCCTAGACGCATCCTACGAGCAGTACTTC. Its protein is CATALDASYEQYF.

This rearrangement joins TRBV5-5 to TRBJ2-5; tentatively, D is TRBD2 (5 bases). V lost 1 base and J lost 5, with 15 bases in between. This CDR3 comprises 15 residues. Germline V gene data show CDR1 as SGHKS and CDR2 as YYEKEE (reference sequence). The CDR3 DNA reads as TGTGCCAGCAGCTTGCTGGCGACTCGAGGGGAGACCCAGTACTTC. Translating gives CASSLLATRGETQYF.

The rearrangement uses TRBV5-1 and TRBJ2-7, with 9 bases that match TRBD1. Germline loops: CDR1 SGHRS, CDR2 YFSETQ. This CDR3 has 14 residues. After removal of 0 bases from V and 6 bases from J, the junction contained 4 bases not matched to a gene. The CDR3 DNA is TGCGCCAGCAGCTTGGGACAGGGGGGGAGCGAGCAGTACTTC. This translates into CASSLGQGGSEQYF.

The rearrangement joins TRBV6-1 to TRBJ2-2; D is unclear. The CDR3 is made up of 13 amino acids. Germline loops: CDR1 MNHNS, CDR2 SASEGT. V was trimmed by 2 bases and J by 6 bases, leaving 7 bases between them. The CDR3 DNA is TGTGCCAGCAGTGAAATGGGCGCCGGGGAGCTGTTTTTT. The encoded protein is CASSEMGAGELFF.

The chain carries TRBV19 and TRBJ1-2, with TRBD1 matching 10 bases. This CDR3 contains 15 residues. Germline V CDR1 and CDR2: LNHDA, SQIVND (reference sequence). The V gene end was trimmed by 6 bases and the J gene end by 1 base; junction bases not matched to a gene: 5. The CDR3 DNA reads TGTGCCAGTAGAGACGGACAGGGGGGTAACTATGGCTACACCTTC. Its protein is CASRDGQGGNYGYTF.

V is TRBV5-5 and J is TRBJ1-4; TRBD1 might be the D (5 bases). The CDR3 covers 19 residues. Germline values: CDR1 SGHKS, CDR2 YYEKEE (reference sequence). The V and J ends lost 4 bases and 0 bases respectively, with 22 bases between them. CDR3 coding DNA: TGTGCCAGCAGCGTCCAGCCGCAGGGTGGCCTTGCAACTAATGAAAAACTGTTTTTT. This gives the protein CASSVQPQGGLATNEKLFF.

J is TRBJ2-3 and V is TRBV5-1, with 12 bases identical to TRBD2. Germline V lookup: CDR1 SGHRS, CDR2 YFSETQ. V gave up 4 bases and J gave up 2 bases; unmatched junction bases: 8. This CDR3 has 17 amino acids. Here the CDR3 reads CASSPTSGGHPTDTQYF. CDR3 in DNA: TGCGCCAGCAGCCCGACTAGCGGGGGCCATCCCACAGATACGCAGTATTTT. The full variable domain, completed using reference TRBV5-1 and TRBJ2-3, is KAGVTQTPRYLIKTRGQQVTLSCSPISGHRSVSWYQQTPGQGLQFLFEYFSETQRNKGNFPGRFSGRQFSNSRSEMNVSTLELGDSALYLCASSPTSGGHPTDTQYFGPGTRLTVL.

The gene calls are TRBV5-1 and TRBJ2-5, with TRBD2 identical over 9 bases. In germline, CDR1 is SGHRS, CDR2 YFSETQ. Trimming cost V 5 bases and J 5 bases; bases outside gene matches: 7. This CDR3 spans 14 amino acids. CDR3 nucleotides: TGCGCCAGCAGTGGCGGGGGGGCCTTGGAGACCCAGTACTTC. This sequence encodes CASSGGGALETQYF.